This is a list of T cell receptor beta chains from one sample in a study of T cell responses to AZD1222 COVID-19 vaccine. TCRdb's table, derived via immunoSEQ multiplex PCR, lists solely in-frame clones and lacks some. The repertoire consists of 150,000 to 200,000 clones, with over 70% occurring once and the leading ten covering 2.5% to 3%. The sample here was peripheral blood, taken on day 0 of MenACWY control vaccination. Every receptor here comes from an adult in good health. Each CDR3 is given with its conserved first and last residue. A D gene is named only where the DNA matches it firmly. Only part of the rows carry a size: once, few, many, or a class if the clone is expanded.

size,J,V,D,CDR3,DNA
NA,TRBJ2-7,TRBV30,NA,CAWGDGPSGEQYF,TGTGCCTGGGGGGACGGGCCGAGCGGGGAGCAGTACTTC
once,TRBJ2-7,TRBV6-5,TRBD2,CASSRASGSYYEQYF,TGTGCCAGCAGTAGGGCTAGCGGGAGCTACTACGAGCAGTACTTC
NA,TRBJ2-7,TRBV27,TRBD1,CASSPISGTGDYEQYF,TGTGCCAGCAGCCCAATTTCCGGGACAGGGGACTACGAGCAGTACTTC
NA,TRBJ2-7,TRBV5-6,NA,CASSLGGWEQYF,TGTGCCAGCAGCTTGGGGGGCTGGGAGCAGTACTTC
NA,TRBJ1-4,TRBV28,TRBD1,CASSPSGQGTNEKLFF,TGTGCCAGCAGTCCCTCGGGACAGGGGACTAATGAAAAACTGTTTTTT
once,TRBJ2-7,TRBV5-8,TRBD1,CASSRRQGDSYEQYF,TGTGCCAGCAGCCGTAGACAGGGTGATTCCTACGAGCAGTACTTC
NA,TRBJ1-1,TRBV2,NA,CASRRTVTDTEAFF,TGTGCCAGCAGGAGGACAGTTACAGACACTGAAGCTTTCTTT
NA,TRBJ2-3,TRBV5-1,NA,CASSLTTSTDTQYF,TGCGCCAGCAGCTTGACAACTAGCACAGATACGCAGTATTTT
NA,TRBJ2-2,TRBV6-2/TRBV6-3,TRBD2,CASSYLAGLTGELFF,TGTGCCAGCAGTTATTTAGCGGGACTCACCGGGGAGCTGTTTTTT
NA,TRBJ2-1,TRBV27,NA,CASSSYTDEQFF,TGTGCCAGCAGTTCCTACACGGACGAGCAGTTCTTC
once,TRBJ2-1,TRBV6-5,TRBD2,CASSSGGGYEQFF,TGTGCCAGCAGCTCCGGGGGGGGCTATGAGCAGTTCTTC
NA,TRBJ1-1,TRBV19,NA,CASSRDLRAAAFF,TGTGCCAGTAGTAGAGATTTGAGGGCCGCAGCTTTCTTT
NA,TRBJ1-2,TRBV29-1,NA,CSVNEGGYGYTF,TGCAGCGTGAATGAGGGGGGCTATGGCTACACCTTC
NA,TRBJ2-3,TRBV19,NA,CATLGVGKDTQYF,TGTGCCACCCTGGGGGTGGGAAAGGATACGCAGTATTTT
NA,TRBJ2-2,TRBV6-5,TRBD2,CASSYQRGFGELFF,TGTGCCAGCAGTTACCAGCGGGGGTTCGGGGAGCTGTTTTTT
NA,TRBJ2-1,TRBV9,NA,CASSSLGGASYNEQFF,TGTGCCAGCAGCTCCTTGGGGGGGGCCTCCTACAATGAGCAGTTCTTC
few,TRBJ1-5,TRBV6-2/TRBV6-3,NA,CASSATALAVPPQHF,TGTGCCAGCAGCGCCACTGCCTTAGCGGTGCCGCCCCAGCATTTT
NA,TRBJ2-1,TRBV5-1,TRBD2,CASSSGLAGTRANEQFF,TGCGCCAGCAGCTCCGGACTAGCCGGAACCCGGGCCAATGAGCAGTTCTTC
few,TRBJ1-2,TRBV19,TRBD1,CASSKDRSNYGYTF,TGTGCCAGTAGTAAGGACAGGAGTAACTATGGCTACACCTTC
NA,TRBJ2-1,TRBV9,NA,CASSVNPGQSYNEQFF,TGTGCCAGCAGCGTGAATCCGGGACAATCCTACAATGAGCAGTTCTTC
NA,TRBJ2-1,TRBV14,TRBD2,CASSPRISGGPLRNEQFF,TGTGCCAGCAGCCCGCGGATTAGCGGGGGGCCCCTCCGGAATGAGCAGTTCTTC
NA,TRBJ2-1,TRBV7-6,TRBD1,CASSFVTGELNEQFF,TGTGCCAGCAGCTTCGTGACAGGGGAGTTAAATGAGCAGTTCTTC
NA,TRBJ1-5,TRBV24-1,NA,CATSEGNSNQPQHF,TGTGCCACCAGTGAGGGAAATAGCAATCAGCCCCAGCATTTT
once,TRBJ1-1,TRBV19,NA,CASSIGTREGTEAFF,TGTGCCAGTAGTATAGGAACACGGGAAGGTACTGAAGCTTTCTTT
once,TRBJ1-5,TRBV5-4,NA,CASSLRGSNQPQHF,TGTGCCAGCAGCTTGCGAGGGAGCAATCAGCCCCAGCATTTT
NA,TRBJ2-3,TRBV6-2/TRBV6-3,TRBD2,CASSKRGGPTDTQYF,TGTGCCAGCAGTAAGCGGGGGGGCCCCACAGATACGCAGTATTTT
NA,TRBJ1-5,TRBV3-1/TRBV3-2,TRBD1,CASSQGGGNNQPQHF,TGTGCCAGCAGCCAAGGAGGGGGCAACAATCAGCCCCAGCATTTT
NA,TRBJ2-1,TRBV24-1,TRBD1,CATSDFGTDSYNEQFF,TGTGCCACCAGTGATTTCGGGACAGACTCCTACAATGAGCAGTTCTTC
NA,TRBJ2-7,TRBV3-1/TRBV3-2,TRBD2,CASSLRTSLAAYEQYF,TGTGCCAGCAGCCTGAGGACTAGCCTTGCCGCCTACGAGCAGTACTTC
NA,TRBJ1-2,TRBV9,NA,CASSRDRDGYTF,TGTGCCAGCAGCAGGGACCGGGATGGCTACACCTTC
NA,TRBJ1-6,TRBV5-4,NA,CASSKDSSPLHF,TGTGCCAGCAGCAAGGACTCTTCACCCCTCCACTTT
NA,TRBJ2-1,TRBV7-2,TRBD2,CASSFGLAGAYNEQFF,TGTGCCAGCAGCTTCGGACTAGCGGGGGCCTACAATGAGCAGTTCTTC
NA,TRBJ1-5,TRBV7-2,NA,CASSSTVNQPQHF,TGTGCCAGCAGCTCGACGGTTAATCAGCCCCAGCATTTT
NA,TRBJ2-1,TRBV11-2,NA,CASRGDGFSYNEQFF,TGTGCCAGCAGGGGGGACGGATTCTCCTACAATGAGCAGTTCTTC
NA,TRBJ1-1,TRBV5-8,NA,CASSLEWGTEAFF,TGTGCCAGCAGCTTGGAATGGGGGACTGAAGCTTTCTTT
NA,TRBJ2-7,TRBV6-5,NA,CASSRRGTYEQYF,TGTGCCAGCAGCCGCAGGGGAACCTACGAGCAGTACTTC
NA,TRBJ1-2,TRBV24-1,NA,CATSDPTGTGYTF,TGTGCCACCAGTGACCCAACAGGGACTGGCTACACCTTC
NA,TRBJ2-2,TRBV2,NA,CASSKGGLGELFF,TGTGCCAGCAGCAAGGGGGGGCTCGGGGAGCTGTTTTTT
once,TRBJ1-5,TRBV19,NA,CASSPRGGVSNQPQHF,TGTGCCAGTAGTCCCCGGGGTGGGGTAAGCAATCAGCCCCAGCATTTT
NA,TRBJ2-2,TRBV5-1,NA,CASSSGPPNTGELFF,TGCGCCAGCAGCTCCGGGCCCCCGAACACCGGGGAGCTGTTTTTT
NA,TRBJ1-4,TRBV3-1/TRBV3-2,TRBD1,CASSQLGQGHEKLFF,TGTGCCAGCAGCCAATTGGGACAGGGCCATGAAAAACTGTTTTTT
NA,TRBJ2-3,TRBV7-6,NA,CASSLVEGTDTQYF,TGTGCCAGCAGCTTAGTTGAGGGGACAGATACGCAGTATTTT
NA,TRBJ2-4,TRBV21-1,NA,CASSKVGPAQYF,TGTGCCAGCAGCAAAGTCGGGCCAGCTCAGTACTTC
NA,TRBJ2-7,TRBV28,NA,CASRAWDRSSYEQYF,TGTGCCAGCAGGGCCTGGGACCGGAGCTCCTACGAGCAGTACTTC
NA,TRBJ2-7,TRBV27,TRBD2,CASSTGTSGSSYEQYF,TGTGCCAGCAGTACCGGGACTAGCGGAAGCTCCTACGAGCAGTACTTC
NA,TRBJ2-7,TRBV27,NA,CASSRGDYEQYF,TGTGCCAGCAGCCGCGGGGATTACGAGCAGTACTTC
NA,TRBJ1-1,TRBV19,TRBD1,CARAWRDRGEYEGAFF,TGTGCCAGAGCTTGGCGGGACAGGGGCGAATATGAGGGAGCTTTCTTT
NA,TRBJ1-2,TRBV3-1/TRBV3-2,NA,CASSLAGDYGYTF,TGTGCCAGCAGCCTTGCCGGGGATTATGGCTACACCTTC
NA,TRBJ2-5,TRBV12-3/TRBV12-4,TRBD2,CASRVAGAETQYF,TGTGCCAGCAGGGTAGCGGGAGCTGAGACCCAGTACTTC
NA,TRBJ2-1,TRBV6-6,NA,CASSPEQSDPLWGWGNEQFF,TGTGCCAGCAGTCCGGAACAGTCGGACCCGCTGTGGGGGTGGGGCAATGAGCAGTTCTTC
NA,TRBJ1-3,TRBV7-9,NA,CASSLGNSGNTIYF,TGTGCCAGCAGCTTAGGCAACTCTGGAAACACCATATATTTT
NA,TRBJ2-1,TRBV5-4,TRBD1,CASSFPGQPYNEQFF,TGTGCCAGCAGCTTTCCGGGACAGCCCTACAATGAGCAGTTCTTC
few,TRBJ1-1,TRBV19,NA,CASSIVQGEAFF,TGTGCCAGTAGTATAGTGCAGGGTGAAGCTTTCTTT
NA,TRBJ1-3,TRBV7-9,TRBD1,CASSSDRGHGNTIYF,TGTGCCAGCAGCTCTGACAGGGGGCATGGAAACACCATATATTTT
once,TRBJ2-1,TRBV6-5,TRBD2,CASRAGLAGYNEQFF,TGTGCCAGCAGGGCCGGGCTAGCGGGGTACAATGAGCAGTTCTTC
NA,TRBJ1-4,TRBV3-1/TRBV3-2,NA,CASSPSLWGGDEKLFF,TGTGCCAGCAGCCCTTCACTTTGGGGAGGGGATGAAAAACTGTTTTTT
NA,TRBJ1-1,TRBV28,NA,CASSKGRLNTEAFF,TGTGCCAGCAGCAAGGGGCGTTTGAACACTGAAGCTTTCTTT